This T cell receptor (beta chain) came from a study of blood T cell repertoires in COVID-19. Looking at the study overall: Samples came from the United States, Italy and Spain, spanning acute and convalescent COVID-19. T cells, B-cell-depleted T cells, or PBMCs provided the cDNA or gDNA that served as material.

The ends were cut back, 6 bases at V and 0 bases at J, with 21 bases in the middle. CDR1 is SNHLY, CDR2 FYNNEI, per germline. This CDR3 is 18 amino acids long. Under the authors' procedure: Counts of nucleated cells, estimated from reference gene primer amplification, were obtained. Sequencing was performed with immunoSEQ multiplex PCR; in TCRdb, only in-frame clones are kept and a portion is missing. Clone size and V and J calls were adopted from that table, with D and trimming inferred from the DNA. The sample holds roughly 150,000 clones, around four fifths seen once. Sequencing used peripheral blood. The rearrangement uses TRBV2 and TRBJ2-1, with a tentative D call TRBD1 (6 bases). The source of this sequence is a woman of 80 years or more with acute or convalescent COVID-19. CDR3 DNA sequence: TGTGCCAGCAGGGGGACAAGGGGCCTCTCTAGCTCCTACAATGAGCAGTTCTTC. This translates into CASRGTRGLSSSYNEQFF.